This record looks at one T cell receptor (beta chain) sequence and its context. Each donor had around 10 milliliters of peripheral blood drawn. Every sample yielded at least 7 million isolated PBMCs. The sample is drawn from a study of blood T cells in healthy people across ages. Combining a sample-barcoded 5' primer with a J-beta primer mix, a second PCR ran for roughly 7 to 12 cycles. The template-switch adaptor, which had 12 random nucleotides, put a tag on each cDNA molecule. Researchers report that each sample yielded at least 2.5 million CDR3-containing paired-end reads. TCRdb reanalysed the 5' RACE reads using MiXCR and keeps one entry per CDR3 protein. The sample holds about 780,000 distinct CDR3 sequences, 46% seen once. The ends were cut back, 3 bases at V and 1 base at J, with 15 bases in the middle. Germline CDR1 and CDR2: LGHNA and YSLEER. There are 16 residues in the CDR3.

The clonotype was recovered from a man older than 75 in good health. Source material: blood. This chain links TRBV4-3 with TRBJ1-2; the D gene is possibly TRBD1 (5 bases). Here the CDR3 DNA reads TGCGCCAGCAGCCAGTCATCAACAGGATTTAACTATGGCTACACCTTC. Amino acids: CASSQSSTGFNYGYTF.